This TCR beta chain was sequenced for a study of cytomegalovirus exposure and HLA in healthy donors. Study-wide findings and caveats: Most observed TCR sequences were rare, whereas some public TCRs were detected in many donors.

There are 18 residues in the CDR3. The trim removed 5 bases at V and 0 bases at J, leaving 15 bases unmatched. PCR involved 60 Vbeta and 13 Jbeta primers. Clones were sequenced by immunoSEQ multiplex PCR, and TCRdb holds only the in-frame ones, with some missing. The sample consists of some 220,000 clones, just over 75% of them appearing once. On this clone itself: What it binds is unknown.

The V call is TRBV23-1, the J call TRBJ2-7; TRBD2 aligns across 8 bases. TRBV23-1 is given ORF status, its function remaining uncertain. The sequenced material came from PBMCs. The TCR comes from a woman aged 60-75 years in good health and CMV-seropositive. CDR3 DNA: TGCGCCAGCAGTTGCAAAGGACTGGGTAGCGGGAACTCCTACGAGCAGTACTTC. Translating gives CASSCKGLGSGNSYEQYF.